This T cell receptor beta chain was identified during a study of cytomegalovirus exposure and HLA in healthy donors. Study outcomes and limitations: Researchers reported from a later analysis that most CMV-associated TCR beta chains appeared HLA-restricted.

Both 60 Vbeta primers and 13 Jbeta primers went into the PCR. Original methodology: About 10 million of about 88 million unique TCR beta chains were shared, per a later count. Sequencing used immunoSEQ multiplex PCR; TCRdb keeps in-frame clones, though not all of them. V, J and clone size are those of that table, while D and trimming were read from the DNA. The sample lists 240,000 or so clones, 75% to 85% occurring once. From germline, CDR1 is MGHRA and CDR2 YSYEKL. This CDR3 has 14 amino acids. Trimming removed 1 base at V and 4 bases at J, with 7 bases between. In this sample, this clone turned up a few times. Its antigen is undetermined.

Sequencing input: PBMCs. The chain couples TRBV4-1 to TRBJ1-4; D call uncertain. The TCR sequence derives from a woman in her sixties in good health and CMV-seropositive. Here the CDR3 reads CASSQVSVNEKLFF. The DNA of the CDR3 is TGCGCCAGCAGCCAAGTCTCGGTTAATGAAAAACTGTTTTTT.